This T cell receptor beta chain emerged from a study of cytomegalovirus exposure and HLA in healthy donors. Study as a whole: The same platform as the approximately 640 first-cohort repertoires was used for the 120 validation repertoires, a later analysis reported.

Only in-frame clones appear in the TCRdb table, and some are missing; sequencing was by immunoSEQ multiplex PCR. The data hold fewer than 85,000 clones, with about 96% observed a single time. In regard to this clone: Its target is not known.

Study conclusions and caveats: A later analysis found first-cohort TCR clusters tended to co-occur in the 90 to 150 validation repertoires. Using the classifier, cytomegalovirus status was reportedly diagnosed with high specificity and sensitivity.

This TCR came from a woman aged 18-29 years in good health and CMV-seronegative. Sequencing was performed on PBMCs.

CDR3 coding DNA: TGCGCCAGCAGCGCGGGACAGGGGGTTGACGAGCAGTACTTC. Translated: CASSAGQGVDEQYF. The chain recombines TRBV5-1 with TRBJ2-7, with 11 bases matching TRBD1. The CDR3 runs 14 residues. Losses at the gene ends were 4 bases for V and 5 bases for J; bases not matched to a gene: 5. Germline V lookup: CDR1 SGHRS, CDR2 YFSETQ.